This T cell receptor beta chain comes out of a study of blood T cell repertoires in COVID-19. Across the study: Donors in the United States, Italy and Spain gave samples during acute or convalescent COVID-19. Sample material is recorded as cDNA or gDNA derived from T cells, B-cell-depleted T cells, or PBMCs.

Authors' data handling: Scientists estimated how many nucleated cells there were by amplifying reference gene primers. Generated by immunoSEQ multiplex PCR, the TCRdb table keeps only in-frame clones and is missing some. V, J and clone size are taken as reported in that table, and D and trimming were inferred from the DNA itself. The sample records about 140,000 clones, approximately 80% being singletons. V lost 2 bases, J lost 1 base, and 9 bases lay in between. This CDR3 contains 14 residues. Per germline, CDR1 SNHLY and CDR2 FYNNEI. This clone was seen a handful of times. The material sequenced was peripheral blood. This TCR derives from a human donor in a cohort sampled during active COVID-19. The V and J genes are TRBV2 and TRBJ2-7, with unresolved D. CDR3 region: CASSEWPGSYEQYF. CDR3 DNA sequence: TGTGCCAGCAGTGAATGGCCAGGTTCCTACGAGCAGTACTTC.